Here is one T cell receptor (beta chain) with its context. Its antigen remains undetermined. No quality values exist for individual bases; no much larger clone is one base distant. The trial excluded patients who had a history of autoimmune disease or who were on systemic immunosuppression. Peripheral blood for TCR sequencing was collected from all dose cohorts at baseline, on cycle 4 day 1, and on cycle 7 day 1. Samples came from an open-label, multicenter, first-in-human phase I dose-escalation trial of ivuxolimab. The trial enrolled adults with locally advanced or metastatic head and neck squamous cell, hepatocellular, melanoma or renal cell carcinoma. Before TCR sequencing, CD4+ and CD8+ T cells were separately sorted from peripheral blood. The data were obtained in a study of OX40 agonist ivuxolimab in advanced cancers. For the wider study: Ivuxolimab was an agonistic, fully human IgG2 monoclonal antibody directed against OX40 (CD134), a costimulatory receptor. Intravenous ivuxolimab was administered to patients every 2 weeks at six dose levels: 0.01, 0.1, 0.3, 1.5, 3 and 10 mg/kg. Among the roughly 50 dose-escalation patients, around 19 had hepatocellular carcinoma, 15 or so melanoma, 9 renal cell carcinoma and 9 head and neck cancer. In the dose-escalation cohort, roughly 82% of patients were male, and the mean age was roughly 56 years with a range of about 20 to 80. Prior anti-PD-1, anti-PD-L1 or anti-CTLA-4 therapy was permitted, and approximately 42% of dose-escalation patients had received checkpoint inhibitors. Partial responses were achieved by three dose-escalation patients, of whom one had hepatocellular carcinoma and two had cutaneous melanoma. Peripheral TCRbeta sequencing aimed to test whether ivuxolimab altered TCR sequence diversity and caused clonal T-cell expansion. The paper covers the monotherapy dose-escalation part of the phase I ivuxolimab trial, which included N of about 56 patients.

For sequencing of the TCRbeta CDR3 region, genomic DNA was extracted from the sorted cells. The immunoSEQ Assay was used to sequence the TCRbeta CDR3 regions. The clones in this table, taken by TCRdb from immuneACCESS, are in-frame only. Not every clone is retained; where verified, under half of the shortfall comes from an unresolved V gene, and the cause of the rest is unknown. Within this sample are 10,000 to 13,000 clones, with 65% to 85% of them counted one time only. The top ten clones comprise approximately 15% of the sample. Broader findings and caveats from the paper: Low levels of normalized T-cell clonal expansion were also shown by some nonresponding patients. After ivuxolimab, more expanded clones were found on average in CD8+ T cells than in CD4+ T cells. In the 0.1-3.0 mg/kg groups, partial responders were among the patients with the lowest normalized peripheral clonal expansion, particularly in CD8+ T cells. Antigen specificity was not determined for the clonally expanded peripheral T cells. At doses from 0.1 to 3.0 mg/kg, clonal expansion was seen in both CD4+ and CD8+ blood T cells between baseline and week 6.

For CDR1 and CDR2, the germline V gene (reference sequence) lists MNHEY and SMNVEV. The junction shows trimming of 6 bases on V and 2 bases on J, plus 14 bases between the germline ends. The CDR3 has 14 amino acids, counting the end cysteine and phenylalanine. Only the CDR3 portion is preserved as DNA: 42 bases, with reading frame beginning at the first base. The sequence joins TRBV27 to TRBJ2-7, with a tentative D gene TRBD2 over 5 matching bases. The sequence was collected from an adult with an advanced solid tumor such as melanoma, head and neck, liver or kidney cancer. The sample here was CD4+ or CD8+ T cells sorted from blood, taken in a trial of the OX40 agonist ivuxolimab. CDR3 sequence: CASSQNDGTYEQYF. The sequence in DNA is TGTGCCAGCAGCCAAAACGACGGGACCTACGAGCAGTACTTC.